In its sample, the clone carrying this TCR beta chain was seen once. These data come from a study of cytomegalovirus exposure and HLA in healthy donors. Germline V lookup: CDR1 LNHDA, CDR2 SQIVND (reference sequence). V was trimmed by 4 bases and J by 1 base, leaving 4 bases between them. This CDR3 comprises 13 residues. The PCR had 60 Vbeta and 13 Jbeta primers. Generated by immunoSEQ multiplex PCR, the TCRdb table keeps only in-frame clones and is missing some. The sample consists of about 82,000 clones, around 78% of them appearing once. The TCR originated in a male donor in good health and CMV-seropositive. What was sequenced was PBMCs. The genes are TRBV19 and TRBJ2-2, with unresolved D. CDR3 sequence: CASSSVNTGELFF. The CDR3 bases are TGTGCCAGTAGTAGCGTGAACACCGGGGAGCTGTTTTTT. The full variable domain, in which reference TRBV19 and TRBJ2-2 provide the parts outside the CDR3, is DGGITQSPKYLFRKEGQNVTLSCEQNLNHDAMYWYRQDPGQGLRLIYYSQIVNDFQKGDIAEGYSVSREKKESFPLTVTSAQKNPTAFYLCASSSVNTGELFFGEGSRLTVL.